This T cell receptor (beta chain) was obtained from a study of post-analysis software for immune sequencing data. Prepared libraries of TCR beta cDNA carried unique molecular identifiers. Each CDR3 protein is one row after TCRdb ran MiXCR on the PCR reads. The sample includes approximately 400,000 distinct CDR3 sequences, about a third of them seen just once. This clonotype was seen more than once but under ten times. Its antigen is not identified. The V end was cut by 0 bases, the J end by 3 bases, with 14 bases between. The length of the CDR3 is 15 residues. Germline V gene sequence: CDR1 DFQATT, CDR2 SNEGSKA (reference sequence). Study conclusions and caveats: In multiple sclerosis, normalized Chao1 diversity was significantly below that of controls. Relative to controls, patients had five TRBV segments at higher frequency, with TRBV5-6, TRBV5-1 and TRBV20-1 among these.

This TCR derives from a girl aged 5-17 years with multiple sclerosis. Sequenced input: blood. The gene calls are TRBV20-1 and TRBJ1-2, with D maybe TRBD1 (6 bases). CDR3 in amino acids: CSARDPRGGDYGYTF. In DNA, the CDR3 is TGCAGTGCTAGAGACCCTCGAGGGGGAGACTATGGCTACACCTTC.